A single sample is the source of the 14 T cell receptor beta chains below, sequenced in a study of blood T cell repertoires in COVID-19. TCRdb keeps only in-frame clones here, not all; method: immunoSEQ multiplex PCR. The top ten clones hold 6.5% to 8% of a sample with approximately 300,000 clones, 80% to 95% of them seen once. The material sequenced was peripheral blood. The receptors originated from a woman aged 25 to 39 with COVID-19, enrolled during active disease.

A single count supports this clone. The CDR3, as DNA: TGTGCCAGCAGTTACTCTCGACTAGCGACCTACGAGCAGTACTTC. Translation gives CASSYSRLATYEQYF. This sequence joins TRBV6-5 and TRBJ2-7; TRBD2 aligns across 8 bases. The CDR3 is 15 residues long. The germline V gene has CDR1 MNHEY and CDR2 SVGAGI. With 0 bases clipped from V and 2 bases from J, the junction kept 3 bases outside the gene matches.

J is TRBJ2-2 and V is TRBV29-1; D not certain. This CDR3 has 11 residues. The V end was cut by 3 bases, the J end by 8 bases, with 7 bases between. The V gene's germline CDR1 is SQVTM and CDR2 ANQGSEA. CDR3 amino acids: CSVDVYGELFF. The DNA of the CDR3 is TGCAGCGTTGATGTCTATGGGGAGCTGTTTTTT.

The V call is TRBV4-1, the J call TRBJ1-1; possible D gene TRBD1, 5 bases. V lost 0 bases, J lost 4 bases, and 21 bases lay in between. The CDR3 totals 18 residues. Germline CDR1 reads MGHRA; CDR2 reads YSYEKL. The CDR3 loop is CASSQEIAVGGEGTEAFF. The CDR3 DNA reads TGCGCCAGCAGCCAAGAAATTGCGGTTGGAGGGGAAGGCACTGAAGCTTTCTTT.

This clone was detected only once. The chain has TRBV6-6 and TRBJ1-2; 10 bases agree with TRBD1. Germline loops: CDR1 MNHNY, CDR2 SVGAGI (reference sequence). The CDR3 loop spans 15 amino acids. The V and J ends lost 7 bases and 0 bases, in that order; junction bases with no gene match: 5. The CDR3: CASTRGTGANYGYTF. As DNA, the CDR3 is TGTGCCAGCACCCGAGGGACAGGGGCTAACTATGGCTACACCTTC.

The V and J genes are TRBV18 and TRBJ2-3; 14 bases align to TRBD2. This CDR3 spans 17 amino acids. Germline lookup yields CDR1 KGHSH and CDR2 LQKENI. V lost 4 bases and J lost 3; bases outside the gene matches: 6. The CDR3 bases are TGTGCCAGCTCACTTGGGACTAGCGGGAGTGGTACAGATACGCAGTATTTT. Its translation is CASSLGTSGSGTDTQYF.

The chain carries TRBV27 and TRBJ2-7, with 11 bases aligning to TRBD2. There are 17 residues in the CDR3. V lost 2 bases and J lost 3; bases outside the gene matches: 9. Germline CDR1 MNHEY, CDR2 SMNVEV (reference sequence). The CDR3 bases are TGTGCCAGCAGTTTAAATGGTTTGGGACTAGCGGACTACGAGCAGTACTTC. It yields the protein CASSLNGLGLADYEQYF.

The CDR3 region has the DNA TGCAGCGCTGAGGGACAGGGCCCGTATGGCTACACCTTC. It is translated as CSAEGQGPYGYTF. This chain uses TRBV29-1 with TRBJ1-2, with 9 bases that match TRBD1. CDR1 SQVTM and CDR2 ANQGSEA come from the germline V gene. This CDR3 has 13 amino acids. The V gene end was trimmed by 7 bases and the J gene end by 5 bases; junction bases not matched to a gene: 8.

The gene calls are TRBV28 and TRBJ1-1; D remains ambiguous. From germline, CDR1 is MDHEN and CDR2 SYDVKM. The CDR3 has 15 residues. V lost 3 bases to trimming and J lost 0 bases, with 11 bases between them. CDR3 nucleotides: TGTGCCAGCAGTTTGGGGAGGGCCATGAACACTGAAGCTTTCTTT. Residues: CASSLGRAMNTEAFF.

The chain recombines TRBV3-1 (or the pseudogene TRBV3-2) with TRBJ2-7; possibly TRBD2 for D (6 bases). Trimming cost V 4 bases and J 0 bases, with 10 bases left between them. The germline V gene encodes CDR1 LGHDT and CDR2 YNNKEL (reference sequence). The CDR3 loop spans 14 amino acids. The CDR3 DNA reads as TGTGCCAGCAGCCCCCTAGCGAGCTCCTACGAGCAGTACTTC. It yields the protein CASSPLASSYEQYF.

The chain is built from TRBV5-6 and TRBJ1-2; TRBD1 is a possible D gene (5 bases). Deletions cut 4 bases from V and 1 base from J, with 17 bases between. The CDR3 sequence is 16 residues long. The germline CDR1 and CDR2 sequences are SGHDT and YYEEEE. As DNA, the CDR3 is TGTGCCAGCAGCGTTCAAACCCGACAGATTAACTATGGCTACACCTTC. It yields the protein CASSVQTRQINYGYTF.

The sample holds one count of this clone. This chain joins TRBV29-1 and TRBJ2-7; D is perhaps TRBD1 (5 bases). V dropped 0 bases and J dropped 5 bases, with 14 bases sitting between them. The CDR3 runs 14 residues. CDR1 is SQVTM, CDR2 ANQGSEA, per germline. The CDR3 coding sequence is TGCAGCGTTGAAGATAGGCAGGGCGGCAACGAGCAGTACTTC. Protein product: CSVEDRQGGNEQYF.

The chain carries TRBV29-1 and TRBJ1-3; tentatively, D is TRBD1 (6 bases). In germline, CDR1 is SQVTM, CDR2 ANQGSEA. The CDR3 has 12 residues. V dropped 2 bases and J dropped 4 bases, with 6 bases sitting between them. The CDR3 sequence is CSVETGGNTIYF. The DNA for the CDR3 is TGCAGCGTTGAAACAGGGGGAAACACCATATATTTT.

The V call is TRBV28, the J call TRBJ1-3; D is perhaps TRBD1 (6 bases). CDR3 size: 15 residues. Germline CDR1 and CDR2: MDHEN and SYDVKM. Trimming removed 6 bases from V and 1 base from J, with 13 bases in between. CDR3 DNA sequence: TGTGCCAGCAGCCCGACAGGCCGATCTGGAAACACCATATATTTT. Translation: CASSPTGRSGNTIYF. The whole variable domain, remainder taken from reference TRBV28 and TRBJ1-3, is DVKVTQSSRYLVKRTGEKVFLECVQDMDHENMFWYRQDPGLGLRLIYFSYDVKMKEKGDIPEGYSVSREKKERFSLILESASTNQTSMYLCASSPTGRSGNTIYFGEGSWLTVV.

The genes are TRBV7-8 and TRBJ2-7; D is possibly TRBD1 (5 bases). This CDR3 comprises 14 residues. Per the germline V gene, CDR1 is SGHVS and CDR2 is FQNEAQ. V gave up 1 base and J gave up 6 bases, with 13 bases separating them. The CDR3 reads CASSLVEGAREQYF. In nucleotides, the CDR3 is TGTGCCAGCAGCTTAGTGGAAGGGGCGCGCGAGCAGTACTTC.